The 21 T cell receptor beta chains listed next were all sequenced from one sample in a study of T-cell reconstitution after alpha-beta-depleted transplantation in children. Unique molecular identifiers were built into the TCRbeta library. Each CDR3 protein is one row after TCRdb ran MiXCR on the PCR reads. This sample carries 800,000 to 1,000,000 distinct CDR3 sequences, around 30% of them seen once, and the ten largest clones take more than 25%. The sample in question was PBMCs, mostly from graft donor cells, obtained 360 days after TCRalphabeta/CD19-depleted stem cell transplant. These receptors all come from a boy in the first two years of life who had a stem cell transplant for SCID, so the T cells may come from the graft donor.

The sample holds a few counts of this clonotype. The chain combines TRBV6-1 with TRBJ1-1, with D possibly TRBD1 on 5 matching bases. The CDR3 is 16 residues long. Germline CDR1 reads MNHNS; CDR2 reads SASEGT. The ends were cut back, 6 bases at V and 4 bases at J, with 21 bases in the middle. The DNA of the CDR3 is TGTGCCAGCAGACCGGGACGGATCCAGGTCCTCACTGAAGCTTTCTTT. This translates into CASRPGRIQVLTEAFF.

The chain combines TRBV20-1 with TRBJ2-1, with D perhaps assigned TRBD1 or TRBD2 (5 bases each). Trimming stripped 3 bases from V and 2 bases from J, with 20 bases between. From germline, CDR1 is DFQATT and CDR2 SNEGSKA (reference sequence). The CDR3 is 17 amino acids. The CDR3 nucleotides are TGCAGTGCTAGGAGGGTTGGTGGGGGTCAAGCCTACAATGAGCAGTTCTTC. Translating it yields CSARRVGGGQAYNEQFF.

The gene calls are TRBV20-1 and TRBJ2-7, with 8 bases that match TRBD1. This CDR3 comprises 14 residues. V lost 4 bases to trimming and J lost 2 bases; unmatched junction nucleotides: 7. Per the germline V gene, CDR1 is DFQATT and CDR2 is SNEGSKA (reference sequence). The CDR3 DNA sequence: TGCAGTGCTACCAAACCGGACAGGGCCTACGAGCAGTACTTC. Encoded protein: CSATKPDRAYEQYF.

The chain has TRBV2 and TRBJ2-3; TRBD2 is a possible D gene (7 bases). CDR1 SNHLY and CDR2 FYNNEI come from the germline V gene. The germline V and J ends were trimmed by 9 bases and 1 base, with 14 bases remaining between them. The CDR3 is made up of 14 amino acids. The CDR3 nucleotides are TGTGCCAGGGGGGGGGCAGGGGGCACAGATACGCAGTATTTT. Translating it yields CARGGAGGTDTQYF.

The chain joins TRBV5-1 to TRBJ1-1, with D tentatively TRBD1 (5 bases). The CDR3 has 14 residues. Trimming removed 0 bases from V and 6 bases from J, with 12 bases in between. The germline V gene has CDR1 SGHRS and CDR2 YFSETQ. CDR3 protein: CASSLAVGVSEAFF. In DNA form, the CDR3 reads TGCGCCAGCAGCTTGGCCGTGGGGGTCTCTGAAGCTTTCTTT.

CDR3 sequence reads: CSVEATGLGNYGYTF. The CDR3 DNA reads as TGCAGCGTTGAAGCCACAGGGCTGGGGAACTATGGCTACACCTTC. The gene calls are TRBV29-1 and TRBJ1-2, with D possibly being TRBD1 (6 bases). Germline loops: CDR1 SQVTM, CDR2 ANQGSEA. This CDR3 is built from 15 residues. Trimming removed 1 base from V and 2 bases from J, with 14 bases in between.

The V call is TRBV5-1, the J call TRBJ1-5; a weak D match, TRBD1 (5 bases). The CDR3 runs to 12 residues. Germline V CDR1 and CDR2: SGHRS, YFSETQ. V shed 4 bases and J shed 9 bases, with 11 bases lying between them. The CDR3, as DNA: TGCGCCAGCAGCCACGGGGGTGGGCCCCAGCATTTT. Protein: CASSHGGGPQHF.

The chain joins TRBV12-3 or TRBV12-4 to TRBJ2-3, with D tentatively TRBD2 (5 bases). CDR3 size: 15 residues. Trimming removed 8 bases from V and 2 bases from J, with 17 bases in between. CDR3 nucleotide sequence: TGTGCCAGCTCCCGGGAACCTAGCCCCACAGATACGCAGTATTTT. Translation: CASSREPSPTDTQYF.

The chain has TRBV5-5 and TRBJ2-5; D is undetermined. CDR3 size: 17 residues. Trimming left V 4 bases short and J 3 bases short, with 22 bases between. CDR1 is SGHKS, CDR2 YYEKEE, per germline (reference sequence). The CDR3, as DNA: TGTGCCAGCAGCCTTCCCAGGCTGGGATTCGGCGAAGAGACCCAGTACTTC. It translates to CASSLPRLGFGEETQYF.

The rearrangement uses TRBV6-5 and TRBJ2-2; TRBD1 aligns across 7 bases. This CDR3 is built from 16 residues. In germline, CDR1 is MNHEY, CDR2 SVGAGI. The trim removed 3 bases at V and 4 bases at J, leaving 8 bases unmatched. This chain's CDR3 is CASSYRDRTITGELFF. The CDR3 DNA sequence: TGTGCCAGCAGTTATCGGGACAGAACTATCACCGGGGAGCTGTTTTTT.

Only a few counts were recorded for this clonotype. The V and J genes are TRBV4-1 and TRBJ1-6; 9 positions match TRBD1. This CDR3 spans 16 amino acids. The germline gives CDR1 MGHRA, CDR2 YSYEKL. J gave up 5 bases and V 4 bases, and 6 bases lay outside the gene matches. The CDR3 here is CASSPGQGRDNSPLHF. CDR3 coding DNA: TGCGCCAGCAGCCCCGGACAGGGGAGAGATAATTCACCCCTCCACTTT.

This clonotype occurred a few times. V and J are TRBV4-1 and TRBJ2-7; TRBD1 agrees at 12 bases. V gave up 3 bases and J gave up 10 bases; unmatched junction bases: 7. The CDR3 runs to 14 residues. Germline CDR1 reads MGHRA; CDR2 reads YSYEKL. CDR3 in amino acids: CASSQWDRGHLQYF. CDR3 DNA sequence: TGCGCCAGCAGCCAGTGGGACAGGGGGCATCTCCAGTACTTC.

In this sample, this clonotype turned up a few times. The CDR3 reads CATSDLGQSYNEQFF. DNA for the CDR3: TGTGCCACCAGTGATTTGGGCCAGTCCTACAATGAGCAGTTCTTC. V gene TRBV24-1 combines with J gene TRBJ2-1; no clear D. Per the germline V gene, CDR1 is KGHDR and CDR2 is SFDVKD. V was clipped by 0 bases and J by 1 base, with 6 bases between them. CDR3 length: 15 residues.

This clonotype was recorded a few times. The chain employs TRBV12-3 or TRBV12-4 and TRBJ1-5, with D unresolved. The CDR3 runs 13 residues. V dropped 6 bases and J dropped 7 bases, with 13 bases sitting between them. This chain's CDR3 is CASSLSDQQPQHF. The CDR3, as DNA: TGTGCCAGCAGCCTTTCGGACCAGCAGCCCCAGCATTTT.

This chain uses TRBV7-9 with TRBJ1-1, with D hard to call. Germline V gene sequence: CDR1 SEHNR, CDR2 FQNEAQ (reference sequence). V dropped 6 bases and J dropped 1 base, with 6 bases sitting between them. The CDR3 contains 12 residues. CDR3: CASRPTNTEAFF. DNA of the CDR3: TGTGCCAGCAGGCCTACGAACACTGAAGCTTTCTTT.

This sequence joins TRBV7-8 and TRBJ2-3; perhaps TRBD2 as D (5 bases). The CDR3 has 12 amino acids. The germline CDR1 and CDR2 sequences are SGHVS and FQNEAQ. Trimming took off 4 bases at V and 7 bases at J, with 9 bases between the two ends. The CDR3 DNA sequence: TGTGCCAGCAGCTCCGAGGGAAATACGCAGTATTTT. As protein: CASSSEGNTQYF.

V is TRBV2 and J is TRBJ2-5, with D possibly matching TRBD1 (6 bases). Looked up from germline, CDR1 is SNHLY and CDR2 is FYNNEI. This CDR3 comprises 15 residues. V lost 4 bases to trimming and J lost 1 base, with 13 bases between them. Written as DNA, the CDR3 is TGTGCCAGCAGTGGGACGGGACACAGCCAAGAGACCCAGTACTTC. Its protein product is CASSGTGHSQETQYF. Full variable domain (outside the CDR3, taken from reference TRBV2 and TRBJ2-5): EPEVTQTPSHQVTQMGQEVILRCVPISNHLYFYWYRQILGQKVEFLVSFYNNEISEKSEIFDDQFSVERPDGSNFTLKIRSTKLEDSAMYFCASSGTGHSQETQYFGPGTRLLVL.

Comment on this clonotype: One end of the junction fails to match germline, which may point to a read error. This chain joins TRBV2 and TRBJ1-1; 7 bases agree with TRBD1. Germline V CDR1 and CDR2: SNHLY, FYNNEI. The CDR3 sequence is 13 residues long. The CDR3 region has the DNA TGTGCCAGCAGTGTCAGGGGGTTCGTTGGGTGGGTCTTT. This translates into CASSVRGFVGWVF.

The chain combines TRBV21-1 with TRBJ2-6. TRBV21-1 is classified as a pseudogene. The CDR3 is 14 amino acids. DNA for the CDR3: TGTGCCAGCAGGGTAAGCTCTGGGGCCAACGTCCTGACTTTC. It yields the protein CASRVSSGANVLTF.

The chain joins TRBV13 to TRBJ1-1; TRBD1 might be the D (5 bases). CDR1 is PRHDT and CDR2 is FYEKMQ in the germline V gene (reference sequence). This CDR3 comprises 14 residues. The V and J ends lost 4 bases and 1 base respectively, with 10 bases between them. The CDR3 region has the DNA TGTGCCAGCAGCTCGGGACCCCGGAACACTGAAGCTTTCTTT. It is translated as CASSSGPRNTEAFF.

The rearrangement joins TRBV12-3 or TRBV12-4 to TRBJ1-5, with D unclear. Trimming cost V 4 bases and J 8 bases, with 6 bases left between them. This CDR3 comprises 11 residues. CDR3: CASSYREPQHF. CDR3 nucleotides: TGTGCCAGCAGTTATAGGGAGCCCCAGCATTTT.